This T cell receptor beta chain was identified during a study of CD8+ T cells in alopecia areata (dated by TCRdb to the late 2010s). Background for the entire study: The treated patients took part in an open-label pilot trial in which moderate-to-severe alopecia areata was treated with oral tofacitinib at 5 to 10 mg twice daily. Amplification of TCRbeta CDR3 regions was done by immunoSEQ multiplex PCR using 35 Vbeta forward primers and 13 Jbeta reverse primers. Patients on tofacitinib were biopsied at baseline and after 4 and 24 weeks of treatment, and several of the patients also had a later scalp biopsy. Scalp clonality was compared among normal scalp (n=4), patchy alopecia areata scalp (n=8), and alopecia totalis/universalis scalp (n=8). Human TCRbeta sequencing covered scalp tissue and sorted CD4+ and CD8+ peripheral blood T cells from patchy and totalis/universalis alopecia areata patients and healthy controls. High-throughput TCRbeta sequencing was used to examine T cell clonal expansion in alopecia areata in both the C3H/HeJ mouse model and human patients. RNA was obtained with the PAXgene miRNA kit for fixed scalp, the miRNeasy kit for PBMCs, and the RNeasy kit for mouse skin. In treated patients, disease severity was measured using the SALT score, which gives the percentage of scalp surface area affected. Tofacitinib was administered for 6 to 18 months, and 6 months of follow-up off drug were then conducted to assess delayed response and recurrence.

From cysteine to phenylalanine, the CDR3 is 14 amino acids long. Solely the CDR3 DNA is kept, with 42 bases framed from the first base. Trimming costs V 3 bases and J 7 bases, and their ends lie 12 bases apart. For CDR1 and CDR2, the germline V gene (reference sequence) lists SEHNR and FQNEAQ. The full study reports these points: Tofacitinib significantly decreased scalp clonality and the number of expanded CD8+ clones among the top 100 scalp clones. Unlike mouse skin, which is dominated by gammadelta T cells, normal human skin has resident alphabeta T cells that are also sequenced, and this complicates analysis of the scalp TCR repertoire. Many expanded lesional clones persisted in scalp and blood during tofacitinib treatment, which may partly explain relapse after stopping treatment. Compared with mice, TCR sequences shared between patients were less clear, possibly partly because of HLA diversity across the patient population. Because the treated cohort was small and included a single nonresponder, larger studies are needed to assess links between baseline CD8+ expansion and response. Compared with normal scalp, lesional scalp had higher clonality and more expanded CD8+ clones, particularly in alopecia totalis/universalis, a pattern that suggests antigenic drive.

This specimen's time point label, interpreted: around 22 weeks on oral tofacitinib. The treatment or condition label of this sample denotes: oral pan-JAK inhibitor, 5-10 mg twice daily. Peripheral blood and lesional scalp punch biopsies were obtained from patients with alopecia areata. PBMCs were isolated by density centrifugation and stained for CD3, CD4 and CD8, and CD4+ and CD8+ T cells were sorted on a FACSAria. This clone has a single count. Its antigen is still unknown. No clone much larger than this one lies a single base away; base qualities are absent. Library generation was performed with the immunoSEQ multiplex PCR assay. To provide template for TCR sequencing, every sample had RNA extracted and reverse transcribed into cDNA. First-strand cDNA was synthesized using SuperScript III with a 2:1 mix of oligo-dT and random hexamers. A synthetic immune receptor repertoire was used to assess amplification bias, and residual bias was removed computationally. As for how the authors treated the data: Raw reads were preprocessed to remove errors, and CDR3 was defined by IMGT conventions from the conserved cysteine to phenylalanine. Clonality was computed by normalizing Shannon entropy by log2 of the number of productive unique TCRs and subtracting the result from 1. CD4 or CD8 identity of scalp clones was inferred by cross-referencing scalp TCRbeta sequences with sorted blood CD4 and CD8 repertoires. The table comes from immuneACCESS by way of TCRdb, which keeps in-frame sequences with V and J called. Part of the clones is missing from these tables; in studies checked, under half for an unresolved V gene and the rest for unknown reasons. The DNA was the basis for D and trimming; V, J and clone size are from that table. The sample has approximately 300,000 clones on record, 55% to 70% of them singletons. Of the sample, under 2% falls within the top ten clones.

The clonotype was recovered from a human donor with alopecia areata. The material sequenced was CD4+ T cells sorted from blood, taken at week 24, from a patient treated with tofacitinib. The chain joins TRBV7-9 to TRBJ2-2, with TRBD1 as a weak D call on 6 bases. The bases read TGTGCCAGCAGCTTCCCACAGGGTCGCGGGGAGCTGTTTTTT. The resulting protein is CASSFPQGRGELFF.